The present T cell receptor (beta chain) was sequenced within a study of blood T cell repertoires in COVID-19. Overall study context: Material from acute and convalescent COVID-19 was sourced from the United States, Italy and Spain. T cells, B-cell-depleted T cells, or PBMCs supplied cDNA or gDNA.

Original processing methods: Amplification with reference gene primers provided the estimates of nucleated cell counts. Here immunoSEQ multiplex PCR was the method, and the copy in TCRdb shows in-frame clones only, minus some. V and J calls and clone size are copied from that table; D and trimming were computed from the DNA. The sample carries hundreds of thousands of clones, about 70% recorded once. This TCR derives from a woman aged 80 or older with acute or convalescent COVID-19. Source material: peripheral blood.

CDR3 residues: CASGPGLQETQYF. The CDR3 nucleotides read TGTGCCAGCGGGCCGGGACTACAGGAGACCCAGTACTTC. V is TRBV6-5 and J is TRBJ2-5, with TRBD2 matching over 7 bases. The CDR3 is 13 residues long. Germline V gene sequence: CDR1 MNHEY, CDR2 SVGAGI. Trimming cost V 8 bases and J 5 bases; bases outside gene matches: 8.